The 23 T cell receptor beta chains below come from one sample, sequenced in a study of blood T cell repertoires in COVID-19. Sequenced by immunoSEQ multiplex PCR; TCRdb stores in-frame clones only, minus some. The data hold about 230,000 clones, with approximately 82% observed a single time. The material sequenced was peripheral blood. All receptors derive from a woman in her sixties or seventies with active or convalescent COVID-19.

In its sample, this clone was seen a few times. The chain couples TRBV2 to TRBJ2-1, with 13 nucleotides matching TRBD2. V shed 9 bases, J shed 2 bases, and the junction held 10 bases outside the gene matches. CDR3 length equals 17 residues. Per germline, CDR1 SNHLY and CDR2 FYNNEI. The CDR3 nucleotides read TGTGCCAGGGGGACGATAGGACTAGCGGGAGCCTACAATGAGCAGTTCTTC. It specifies CARGTIGLAGAYNEQFF.

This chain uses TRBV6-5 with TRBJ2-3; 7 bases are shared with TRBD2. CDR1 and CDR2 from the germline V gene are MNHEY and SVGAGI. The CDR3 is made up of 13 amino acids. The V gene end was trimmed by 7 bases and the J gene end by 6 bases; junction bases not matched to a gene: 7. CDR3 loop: CASNPQGGDTQYF. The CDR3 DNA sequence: TGTGCCAGCAACCCCCAGGGAGGGGATACGCAGTATTTT.

The CDR3, as DNA: TGTGCCAGCAGTTCGTCGACTAGCGGGAGGTCCGCGCAGTACTTC. This gives the protein CASSSSTSGRSAQYF. The chain links TRBV27 to TRBJ2-7, with 13 bases matching TRBD2. Germline V lookup: CDR1 MNHEY, CDR2 SMNVEV (reference sequence). V lost 4 bases and J lost 9; bases outside the gene matches: 9. This CDR3 has 15 residues.

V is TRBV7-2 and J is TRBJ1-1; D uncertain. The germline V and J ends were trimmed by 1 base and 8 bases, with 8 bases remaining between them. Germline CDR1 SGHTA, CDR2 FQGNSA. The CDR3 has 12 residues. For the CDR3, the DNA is TGTGCCAGCAGCTTAGGAGCGGTCGAAGCTTTCTTT. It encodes CASSLGAVEAFF.

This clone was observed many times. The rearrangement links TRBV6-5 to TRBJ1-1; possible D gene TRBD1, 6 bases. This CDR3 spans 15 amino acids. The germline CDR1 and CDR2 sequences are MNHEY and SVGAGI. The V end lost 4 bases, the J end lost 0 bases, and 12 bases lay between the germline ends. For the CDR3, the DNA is TGTGCCAGCAGTTTTGTACAGGGAGTGAACACTGAAGCTTTCTTT. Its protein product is CASSFVQGVNTEAFF.

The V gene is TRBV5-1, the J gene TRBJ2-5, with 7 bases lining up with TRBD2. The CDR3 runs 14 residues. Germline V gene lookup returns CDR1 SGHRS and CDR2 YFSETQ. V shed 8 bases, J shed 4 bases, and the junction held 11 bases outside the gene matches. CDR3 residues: CASTSGGRGETQYF. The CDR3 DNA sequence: TGCGCCAGTACCTCGGGTGGGAGGGGAGAGACCCAGTACTTC.

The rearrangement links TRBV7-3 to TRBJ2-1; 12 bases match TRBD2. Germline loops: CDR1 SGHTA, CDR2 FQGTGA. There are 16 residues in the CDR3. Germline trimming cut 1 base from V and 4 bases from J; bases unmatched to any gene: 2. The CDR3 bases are TGTGCCAGCAGCTTAAGAGGGACTAGCGGGTACAATGAGCAGTTCTTC. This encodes CASSLRGTSGYNEQFF.

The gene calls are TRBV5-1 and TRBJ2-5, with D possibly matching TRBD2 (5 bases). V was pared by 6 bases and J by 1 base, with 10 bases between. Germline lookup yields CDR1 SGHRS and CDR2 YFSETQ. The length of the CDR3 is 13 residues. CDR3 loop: CASTPTSQETQYF. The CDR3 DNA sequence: TGCGCCAGCACACCAACTAGCCAAGAGACCCAGTACTTC.

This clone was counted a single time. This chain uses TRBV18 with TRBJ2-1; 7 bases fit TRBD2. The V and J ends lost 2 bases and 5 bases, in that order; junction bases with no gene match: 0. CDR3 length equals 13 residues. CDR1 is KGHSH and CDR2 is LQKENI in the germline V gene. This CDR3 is CASSPGRDNEQFF. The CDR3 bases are TGTGCCAGCTCACCAGGGAGGGACAATGAGCAGTTCTTC. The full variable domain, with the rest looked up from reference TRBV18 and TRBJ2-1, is NAGVMQNPRHLVRRRGQEARLRCSPMKGHSHVYWYRQLPEEGLKFMVYLQKENIIDESGMPKERFSAEFPKEGPSILRIQQVVRGDSAAYFCASSPGRDNEQFFGPGTRLTVL.

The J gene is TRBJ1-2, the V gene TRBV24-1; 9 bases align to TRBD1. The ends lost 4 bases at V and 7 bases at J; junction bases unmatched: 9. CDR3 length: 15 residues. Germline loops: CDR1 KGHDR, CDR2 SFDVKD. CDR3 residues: CATSESGQGRSGYTF. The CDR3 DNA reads TGTGCCACCAGTGAATCCGGACAGGGGAGGTCTGGCTACACCTTC.

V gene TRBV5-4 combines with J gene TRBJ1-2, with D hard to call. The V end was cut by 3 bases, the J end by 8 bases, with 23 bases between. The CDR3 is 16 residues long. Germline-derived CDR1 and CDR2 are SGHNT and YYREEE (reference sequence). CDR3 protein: CASSSDPSQPGKGYTF. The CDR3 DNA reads TGTGCCAGCAGCTCGGACCCCTCACAGCCGGGGAAGGGCTACACCTTC.

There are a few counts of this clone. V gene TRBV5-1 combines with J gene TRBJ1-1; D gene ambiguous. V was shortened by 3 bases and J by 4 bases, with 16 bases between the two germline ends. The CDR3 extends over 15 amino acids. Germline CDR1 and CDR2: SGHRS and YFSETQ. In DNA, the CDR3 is TGCGCCAGCAGCTCCACCTCGGCCCGGGGCACTGAAGCTTTCTTT. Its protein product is CASSSTSARGTEAFF.

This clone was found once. This chain's CDR3 is CASSLDRGHGYTF. CDR3 sequence (DNA): TGTGCCAGCAGCTTAGACAGGGGGCATGGCTACACCTTC. J is TRBJ1-2 and V is TRBV7-9; 9 bases line up with TRBD1. V dropped 1 base and J dropped 6; count of bases not matched to a gene: 0. Germline V gives CDR1 SEHNR, CDR2 FQNEAQ (reference sequence). The CDR3 totals 13 residues.

CDR3 sequence reads: CASSLGFQVSSGNTIYF. The DNA for the CDR3 is TGTGCCAGCAGCTTAGGGTTCCAGGTTAGCTCTGGAAACACCATATATTTT. The chain employs TRBV7-6 and TRBJ1-3; D is uncertain. The CDR3 runs to 17 residues. V was pared by 1 base and J by 0 bases, with 13 bases between. The germline V gene encodes CDR1 SGHVS and CDR2 FNYEAQ. Full variable domain (rest looked up from reference TRBV7-6 and TRBJ1-3): GAGVSQSPRYKVTKRGQDVALRCDPISGHVSLYWYRQALGQGPEFLTYFNYEAQQDKSGLPNDRFSAERPEGSISTLTIQRTEQRDSAMYRCASSLGFQVSSGNTIYFGEGSWLTVV.

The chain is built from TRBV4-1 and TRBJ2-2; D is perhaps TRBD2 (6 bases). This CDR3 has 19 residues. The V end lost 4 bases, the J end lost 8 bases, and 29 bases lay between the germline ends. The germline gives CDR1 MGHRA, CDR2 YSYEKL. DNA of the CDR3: TGCGCCAGCAGCCGGCTGGGAGGAGGGAGGTCGGGTCCGTCGGGGGAGCTGTTTTTT. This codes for CASSRLGGGRSGPSGELFF.

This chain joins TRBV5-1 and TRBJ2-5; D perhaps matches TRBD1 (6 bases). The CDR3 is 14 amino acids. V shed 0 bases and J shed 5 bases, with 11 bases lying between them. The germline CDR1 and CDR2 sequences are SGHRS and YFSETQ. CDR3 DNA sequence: TGCGCCAGCAGCTTGGAACAGGGAAGGGAGACCCAGTACTTC. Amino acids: CASSLEQGRETQYF.

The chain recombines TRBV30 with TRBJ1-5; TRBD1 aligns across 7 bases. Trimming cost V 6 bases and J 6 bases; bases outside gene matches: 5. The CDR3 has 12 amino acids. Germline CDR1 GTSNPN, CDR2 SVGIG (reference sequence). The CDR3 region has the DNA TGTGCCTGCGACAGGGCGAGTCAGCCCCAGCATTTT. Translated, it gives CACDRASQPQHF. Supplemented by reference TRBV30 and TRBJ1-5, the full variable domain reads SQTIHQWPATLVQPVGSPLSLECTVEGTSNPNLYWYRQAAGRGLQLLFYSVGIGQISSEVPQNLSASRPQDRQFILSSKKLLLSDSGFYLCACDRASQPQHFGDGTRLSIL.

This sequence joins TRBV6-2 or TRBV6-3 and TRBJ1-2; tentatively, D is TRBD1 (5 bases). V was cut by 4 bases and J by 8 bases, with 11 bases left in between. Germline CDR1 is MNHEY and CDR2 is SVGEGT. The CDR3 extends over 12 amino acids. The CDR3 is CASSWAGGGYTF. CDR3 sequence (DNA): TGTGCCAGCAGTTGGGCCGGGGGAGGCTACACCTTC.

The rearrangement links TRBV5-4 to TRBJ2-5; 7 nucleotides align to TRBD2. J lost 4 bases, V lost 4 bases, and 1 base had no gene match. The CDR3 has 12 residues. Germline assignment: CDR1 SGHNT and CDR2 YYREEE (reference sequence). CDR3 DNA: TGTGCCAGCAGCGGGGGGGGAGAGACCCAGTACTTC. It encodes CASSGGGETQYF.

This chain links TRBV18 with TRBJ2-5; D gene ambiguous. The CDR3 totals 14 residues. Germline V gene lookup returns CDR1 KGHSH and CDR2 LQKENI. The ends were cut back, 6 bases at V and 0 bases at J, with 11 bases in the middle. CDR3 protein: CASSSQTYQETQYF. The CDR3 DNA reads TGTGCCAGCTCCTCTCAGACTTACCAAGAGACCCAGTACTTC.

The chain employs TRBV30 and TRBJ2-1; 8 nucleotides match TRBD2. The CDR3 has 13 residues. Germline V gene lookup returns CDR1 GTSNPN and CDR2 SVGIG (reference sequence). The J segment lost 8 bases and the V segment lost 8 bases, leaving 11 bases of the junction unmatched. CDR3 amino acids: CAREGDTGYEQFF. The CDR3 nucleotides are TGTGCCCGGGAGGGAGACACTGGATATGAGCAGTTCTTC.

The DNA for the CDR3 is TGTGCCTGGAGTGGCCAGACAGCTCGGGGCTACACCTTC. Amino acids: CAWSGQTARGYTF. The chain couples TRBV30 to TRBJ1-2, with D possibly being TRBD1 (5 bases). V lost 1 base and J lost 8, with 14 bases in between. Germline-derived CDR1 and CDR2 are GTSNPN and SVGIG (reference sequence). This CDR3 region has 13 residues.

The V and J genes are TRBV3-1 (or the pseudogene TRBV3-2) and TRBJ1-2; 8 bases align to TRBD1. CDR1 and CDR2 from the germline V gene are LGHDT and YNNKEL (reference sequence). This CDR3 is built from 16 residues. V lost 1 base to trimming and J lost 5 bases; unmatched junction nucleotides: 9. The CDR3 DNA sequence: TGTGCCAGCAGCCAAGTGAGCCGGCAGGGGGCATATGGCTACACCTTC. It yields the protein CASSQVSRQGAYGYTF.